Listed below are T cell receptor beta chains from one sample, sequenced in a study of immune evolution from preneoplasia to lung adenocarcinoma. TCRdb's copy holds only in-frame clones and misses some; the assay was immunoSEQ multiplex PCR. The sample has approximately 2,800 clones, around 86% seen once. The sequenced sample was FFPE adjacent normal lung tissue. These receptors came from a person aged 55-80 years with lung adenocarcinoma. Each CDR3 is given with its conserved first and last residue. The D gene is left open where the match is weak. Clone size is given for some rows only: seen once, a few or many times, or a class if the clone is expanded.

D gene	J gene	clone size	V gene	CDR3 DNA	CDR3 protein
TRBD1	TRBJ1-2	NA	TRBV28	TGTGCCAGCAGTTATCGTCTCGGTGAGGGGGCAAAGTATGGCTACACCTTC	CASSYRLGEGAKYGYTF
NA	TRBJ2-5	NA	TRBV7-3	TGTGCCAGCAGCTTGAACGGGGGTCTGGAGACCCAGTACTTC	CASSLNGGLETQYF
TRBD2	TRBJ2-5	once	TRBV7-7	TGTGCTAGCAGCTTAGGATCGAGCGGGGGGCTACTGGAGACCCAGTACTTC	CASSLGSSGGLLETQYF
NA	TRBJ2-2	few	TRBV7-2	TGTGCCAGCAGCTTAATGGGGACCGCGAACACCGGGGAGCTGTTTTTT	CASSLMGTANTGELFF
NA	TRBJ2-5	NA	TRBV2	TGTGCCAGCAGTCAACAAGAGACCCAGTACTTC	CASSQQETQYF
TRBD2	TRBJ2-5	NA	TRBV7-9	TGTGCCAGCAGCTTAGCCCCGGGACTAGCGGAGACCCAGTACTTC	CASSLAPGLAETQYF
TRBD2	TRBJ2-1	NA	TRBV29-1	TGCAGCGTTGATTCGAGCGGGGGGCCGAGTCGGTTCTTC	CSVDSSGGPSRFF
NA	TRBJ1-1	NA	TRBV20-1	TGCAGTGCTAGGACCCAATACGGAGCTTTCTTT	CSARTQYGAFF
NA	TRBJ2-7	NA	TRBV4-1	TGCGCCAGCAGCCAAGGGAACGGGCAGTACTTC	CASSQGNGQYF
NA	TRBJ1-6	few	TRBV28	TGTGCCAGCAGTTTGGACTTAGATAATTCACCCCTCCACTTT	CASSLDLDNSPLHF
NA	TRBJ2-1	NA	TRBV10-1	TGCGCCAGCAGTGAGTCGAGGTATAGTGAGCAGTTCTTC	CASSESRYSEQFF
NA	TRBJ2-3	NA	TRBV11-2	TGTGCCAGCAGCTCCAGCGACAGGGATACGCAGTATTTT	CASSSSDRDTQYF
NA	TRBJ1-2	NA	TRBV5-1	TGCGCCAGCAGCTTGGCCATAGGGGACTATGGCTACACCTTC	CASSLAIGDYGYTF
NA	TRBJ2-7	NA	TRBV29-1	TGCAGCGTTGTAGCGTTCAACTCCTACGAGCAGTACTTC	CSVVAFNSYEQYF
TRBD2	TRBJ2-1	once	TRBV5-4	TGTGCCAGCAGCTTGACCTCGGGACTAGGGACGACTGAGCAGTTCTTC	CASSLTSGLGTTEQFF
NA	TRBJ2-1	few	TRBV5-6	TGTGCCAGCAGCTCTCTCGGGGTGTCGGGCTCCTACAATGAGCAGTTCTTC	CASSSLGVSGSYNEQFF
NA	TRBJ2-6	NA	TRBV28	TGTGCCAGCAACCTAGGGACTCCCGGGACACCCGTCTCTGGGGCCAACGTCCTGACTTTC	CASNLGTPGTPVSGANVLTF
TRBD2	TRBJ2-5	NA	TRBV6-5	TGTGCCAGCAGACCCGGACTAGTCACAGAGACCCAGTACTTC	CASRPGLVTETQYF
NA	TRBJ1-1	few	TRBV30	TGTGCCTGGGGGCCTTTGATGAACACTGAAGCTTTCTTT	CAWGPLMNTEAFF
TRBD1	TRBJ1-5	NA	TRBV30	TGTGCCTGGAGTGTTCGGGGACAGGGGGTTGAACAGCCCCAGCATTTT	CAWSVRGQGVEQPQHF
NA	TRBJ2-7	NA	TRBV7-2	TGTGCCAGCAGCTTAGGACTCAGGGGCTACGAGCAGTACTTC	CASSLGLRGYEQYF
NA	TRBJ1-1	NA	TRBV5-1	TGCGCCAGCAGCGCACAACCCAGGGGTGGGAACACTGAAGCTTTCTTT	CASSAQPRGGNTEAFF
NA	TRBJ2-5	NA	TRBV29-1	TGCAGTGTAGCGGAAGAGACCCAGTACTTC	CSVAEETQYF
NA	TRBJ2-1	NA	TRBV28	TGTGCCAGCAGTCCCGGGGCCTCCTACAATGAGCAGTTCTTC	CASSPGASYNEQFF
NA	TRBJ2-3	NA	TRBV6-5	TGTGCCAGCAGTTACCGCGGGACTGCATCGCGGGATACGCAGTATTTT	CASSYRGTASRDTQYF
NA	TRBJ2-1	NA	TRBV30	TGTGCCTGGAGTGTAGGGATGGACAATGAGCAGTTCTTC	CAWSVGMDNEQFF
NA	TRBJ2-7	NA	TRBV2	TGTGCCAGCATCTTTACCCGGACGTCTTCCTACGAGCAGTACTTC	CASIFTRTSSYEQYF
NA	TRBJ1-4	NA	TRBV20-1	TGCAGTGCCCAGGGAGAAGAAAAACTGTTTTTT	CSAQGEEKLFF
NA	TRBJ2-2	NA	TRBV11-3	TGTGCCAACAGCTTAGAGGGTAGGCACACCGGGGAGCTGTTTTTT	CANSLEGRHTGELFF
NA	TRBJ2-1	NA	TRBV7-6	TGTGCCAGCAGCTCAATCACGGGCCCCGGGATTTCCTACAATGAGCAGTTCTTC	CASSSITGPGISYNEQFF
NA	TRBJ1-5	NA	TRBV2	TGTGCCAGCATAAAAGGTGATAATCAGCCCCAGCATTTT	CASIKGDNQPQHF
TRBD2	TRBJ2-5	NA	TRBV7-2	TGTGCCAGCAGCTTAGTCTACGCTAGCGGGGAGACCCAGTACTTC	CASSLVYASGETQYF
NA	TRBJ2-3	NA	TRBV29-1	TGCAGCACTCAGGACACAGATACGCAGTATTTT	CSTQDTDTQYF
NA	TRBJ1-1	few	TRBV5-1	TGCGCCAGCAGCGTGGGGATATTAGCGAACACTGAAGCTTTCTTT	CASSVGILANTEAFF
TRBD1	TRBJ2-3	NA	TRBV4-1	TGCGCCAGCAGCCTACAATTCCAGGGGGCGGCAGATACGCAGTATTTT	CASSLQFQGAADTQYF
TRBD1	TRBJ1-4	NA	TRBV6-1	TGTGCCAGCAGTGGGGGACAGGGGTTTGAAAAACTGTTTTTT	CASSGGQGFEKLFF
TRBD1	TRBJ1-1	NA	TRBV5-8	TGTGCCAGCAGCTTTACACAGGGGGCAGGTGAAGCTTTCTTT	CASSFTQGAGEAFF
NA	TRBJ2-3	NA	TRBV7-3	TGTGCCAGCAGCTCCCCTCCGAGCCCGGCGCAGTATTTT	CASSSPPSPAQYF
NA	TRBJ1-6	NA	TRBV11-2	TGTGCCAGCAGCCCCATTCGCAGGGAGAGTTCACCCCTCCACTTT	CASSPIRRESSPLHF
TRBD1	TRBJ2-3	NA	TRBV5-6	TGTGCCAGCAGCCAGAGGGGACAGGGGGCTGCAGATACGCAGTATTTT	CASSQRGQGAADTQYF